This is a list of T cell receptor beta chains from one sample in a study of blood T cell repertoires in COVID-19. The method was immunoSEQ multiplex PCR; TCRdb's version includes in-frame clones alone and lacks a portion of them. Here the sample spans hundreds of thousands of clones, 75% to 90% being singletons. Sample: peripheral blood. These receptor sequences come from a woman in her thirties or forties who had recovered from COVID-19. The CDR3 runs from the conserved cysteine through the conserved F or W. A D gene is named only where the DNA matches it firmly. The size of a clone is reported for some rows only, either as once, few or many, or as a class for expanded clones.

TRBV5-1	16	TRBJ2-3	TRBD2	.	CASREGTSGDTDTQYF	TGCGCCAGCAGGGAGGGGACTAGCGGGGACACAGATACGCAGTATTTT
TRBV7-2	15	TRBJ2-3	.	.	CASSSRKTGGETQYF	TGTGCCAGCAGTTCTCGGAAAACGGGGGGCGAAACGCAGTATTTT
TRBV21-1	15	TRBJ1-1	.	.	CASSKGRTDNTEAFF	TGTGCCAGCAGCAAAGGAAGGACTGATAACACTGAAGCTTTCTTT
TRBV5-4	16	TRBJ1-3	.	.	CASQGGPGITGNTIYF	TGTGCCAGCCAAGGGGGACCAGGGATCACTGGAAACACCATATATTTT
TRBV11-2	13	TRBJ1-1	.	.	CASSLDRYTEAFF	TGTGCCAGCAGCTTAGACAGATACACTGAAGCTTTCTTT
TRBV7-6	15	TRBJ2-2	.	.	CASSSITGNTGELFF	TGTGCCAGCAGCTCGATTACAGGGAACACCGGGGAGCTGTTTTTT
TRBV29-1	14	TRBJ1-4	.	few	CSVAQEPTNEKLFF	TGCAGCGTTGCTCAGGAACCCACTAATGAAAAACTGTTTTTT
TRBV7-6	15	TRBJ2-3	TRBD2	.	CASSLGLAGGPRKYF	TGTGCCAGCAGCTTAGGTCTAGCGGGGGGGCCTAGAAAGTATTTT
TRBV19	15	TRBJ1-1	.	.	CASLFREYQNTEAFF	TGTGCCAGTCTCTTTCGGGAATACCAGAACACTGAAGCTTTCTTT
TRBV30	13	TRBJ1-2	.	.	CAWTRTTGYGYTF	TGTGCCTGGACCCGTACGACGGGCTATGGCTACACCTTC
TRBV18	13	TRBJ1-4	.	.	CATRGTANEKLFF	TGTGCCACCCGGGGAACGGCTAATGAAAAACTGTTTTTT
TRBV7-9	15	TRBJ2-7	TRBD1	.	CASSTWDRGWGEQYF	TGTGCCAGCAGCACTTGGGACAGGGGATGGGGCGAGCAGTACTTC
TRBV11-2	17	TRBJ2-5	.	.	CASSLVSGRGNQETQYF	TGTGCCAGCAGCTTAGTTTCCGGCAGGGGAAATCAAGAGACCCAGTACTTC
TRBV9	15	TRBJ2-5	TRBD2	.	CASSVGGGARETQYF	TGTGCCAGCAGCGTCGGCGGGGGGGCCAGAGAGACCCAGTACTTC
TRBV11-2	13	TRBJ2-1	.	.	CASSLGRGDEQFF	TGTGCCAGCAGCTTAGGACGGGGAGATGAGCAGTTCTTC
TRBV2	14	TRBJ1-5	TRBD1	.	CASSGDRENQPQHF	TGTGCCAGCAGTGGGGACAGGGAGAATCAGCCCCAGCATTTT
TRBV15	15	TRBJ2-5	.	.	CATSLGLGGPETQYF	TGTGCCACCAGCCTCGGACTCGGAGGGCCAGAGACCCAGTACTTC
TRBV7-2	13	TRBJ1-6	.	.	CASSPIYNSPLHF	TGTGCCAGCAGCCCCATCTATAATTCACCCCTCCACTTT
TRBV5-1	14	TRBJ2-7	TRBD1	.	CASSQPGQGSEQYF	TGCGCCAGCAGTCAACCGGGACAGGGTTCCGAGCAGTACTTC
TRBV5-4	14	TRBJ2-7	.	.	CASSLDLAAYEQYF	TGTGCCAGCAGCTTGGATCTAGCCGCCTACGAGCAGTACTTC
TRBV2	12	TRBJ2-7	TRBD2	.	CASKTSNSEQYF	TGTGCCAGCAAGACTAGCAACTCCGAGCAGTACTTC
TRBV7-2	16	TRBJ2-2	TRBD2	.	CASSLGWGRDTGELFF	TGTGCCAGCAGCTTAGGATGGGGGAGGGACACCGGGGAGCTGTTTTTT
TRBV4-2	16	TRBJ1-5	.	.	CASSQSDSILSQPQHF	TGTGCCAGCAGCCAATCGGACAGTATCTTATCCCAGCCCCAGCATTTT
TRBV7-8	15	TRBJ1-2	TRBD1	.	CASSLWTGGRAGYTF	TGTGCCAGCAGCTTGTGGACAGGGGGACGAGCTGGCTACACCTTC
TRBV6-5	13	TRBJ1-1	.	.	CASRWGRDTEAFF	TGTGCCAGCAGGTGGGGGCGCGACACTGAAGCTTTCTTT
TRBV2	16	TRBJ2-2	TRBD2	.	CASLGTSGRNTGELFF	TGTGCCAGCCTAGGGACTAGCGGGCGGAACACCGGGGAGCTGTTTTTT
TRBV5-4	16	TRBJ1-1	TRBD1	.	CASSPTGGKWDTEAFF	TGTGCCAGCAGCCCGACAGGGGGGAAGTGGGACACTGAAGCTTTCTTT
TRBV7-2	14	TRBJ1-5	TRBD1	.	CASSRTGGDQPQHF	TGTGCCAGCAGCCGGACAGGGGGGGATCAGCCCCAGCATTTT
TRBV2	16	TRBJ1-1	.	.	CASSDLISAGNTEAFF	TGTGCCAGCAGTGATCTTATCTCGGCAGGGAACACTGAAGCTTTCTTT
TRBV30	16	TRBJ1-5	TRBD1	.	CAWSVVVGTGSQPQHF	TGTGCCTGGAGTGTAGTTGTTGGGACAGGGTCTCAGCCCCAGCATTTT
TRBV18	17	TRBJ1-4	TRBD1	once	CASSPSSLGQVNEKLFF	TGTGCCAGCTCACCAAGTAGCTTGGGACAGGTTAATGAAAAACTGTTTTTT
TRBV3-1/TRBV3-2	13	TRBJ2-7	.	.	CASSPREGHEQYF	TGTGCCAGCAGCCCTCGCGAGGGCCACGAGCAGTACTTC
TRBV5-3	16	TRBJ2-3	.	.	CARSPHGGGELHTQYF	TGTGCCAGAAGCCCACACGGTGGAGGGGAACTGCATACGCAGTATTTT
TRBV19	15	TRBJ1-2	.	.	CASSIVPGSNYGYTF	TGTGCCAGTAGTATAGTCCCGGGAAGTAACTATGGCTACACCTTC
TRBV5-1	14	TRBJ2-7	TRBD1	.	CASSGQGTHYEQYF	TGCGCCAGCAGCGGACAGGGGACCCACTACGAGCAGTACTTC
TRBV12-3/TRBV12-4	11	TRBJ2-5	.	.	CATGLGGTQYF	TGTGCCACCGGCCTAGGTGGGACCCAGTACTTC